The 10 T cell receptor beta chains in this list originate from one sample, sequenced in a study of T-cell reconstitution after alpha-beta-depleted transplantation in children. A TCRbeta library incorporating unique molecular identifiers was prepared. Each CDR3 protein gets one entry after TCRdb re-called the PCR reads with MiXCR. The repertoire holds approximately 520,000 distinct CDR3 sequences, with approximately 29% as singletons. The sequences come from PBMCs from the stem cell graft donor, collected from the stem cell graft. All receptors derive from a human donor who donated a stem cell graft to a child with aplastic anemia.

The chain is built from TRBV12-3 or TRBV12-4 and TRBJ2-1; the D gene is possibly TRBD1 (5 bases). The germline V and J ends were trimmed by 3 bases and 8 bases, with 5 bases remaining between them. CDR3 size: 11 residues. The CDR3 loop is CASSFRDEQFF. CDR3 nucleotides: TGTGCCAGCAGTTTCAGGGATGAGCAGTTCTTC.

The V gene is TRBV2, the J gene TRBJ1-5; 8 bases are shared with TRBD1. CDR1 SNHLY and CDR2 FYNNEI come from the germline V gene. This CDR3 has 14 amino acids. After removal of 8 bases from V and 7 bases from J, the junction contained 10 bases not matched to a gene. CDR3 nucleotides: TGTGCCAGCCGAAGGGACAGGTTTGACCAGCCCCAGCATTTT. It is translated as CASRRDRFDQPQHF.

This chain connects TRBV7-9 to TRBJ2-3; 7 bases are shared with TRBD2. The CDR3 loop spans 14 amino acids. The ends lost 4 bases at V and 4 bases at J; junction bases unmatched: 5. Germline CDR1 SEHNR, CDR2 FQNEAQ (reference sequence). CDR3 DNA: TGTGCCAGCAGCTCGCGGGAGTTCTCAGATACGCAGTATTTT. Translating gives CASSSREFSDTQYF.

This chain links TRBV3-1 with TRBJ2-1; 7 positions agree with TRBD2. The CDR3 has 16 amino acids. Germline values: CDR1 LGHDT, CDR2 YNNKEL (reference sequence). The V and J ends lost 0 bases and 2 bases, in that order; junction bases with no gene match: 4. This CDR3 reads CASSQDLAVTYNEQFF. In DNA form, the CDR3 reads TGTGCCAGCAGCCAAGACCTAGCGGTAACCTACAATGAGCAGTTCTTC.

This clonotype appeared a few times. CDR3 loop: CASSQQGKGADTQYF. The CDR3 DNA reads TGTGCCAGCAGTCAACAAGGGAAGGGAGCGGATACGCAGTATTTT. The chain recombines TRBV9 with TRBJ2-3, with a possible D match to TRBD2 (5 bases). CDR1 SGDLS and CDR2 YYNGEE come from the germline V gene. The length of the CDR3 is 15 residues. Trimming took 5 bases from V and 6 from J, leaving 19 bases between them.

V is TRBV18 and J is TRBJ2-2; D perhaps matches TRBD2 (5 bases). Trimming removed 3 bases from V and 10 bases from J, with 12 bases in between. The CDR3 loop spans 13 amino acids. The germline gives CDR1 KGHSH, CDR2 LQKENI. The CDR3 reads CASSPVDSSELFF. The CDR3 DNA reads as TGTGCCAGCTCACCCGTGGACTCCTCGGAGCTGTTTTTT.

J is TRBJ1-1 and V is TRBV7-2; D uncertain. This CDR3 is 13 amino acids long. Germline values: CDR1 SGHTA, CDR2 FQGNSA. V was trimmed by 5 bases and J by 1 base, leaving 8 bases between them. This chain's CDR3 is CASSPSTNTEAFF. The CDR3 region has the DNA TGTGCCAGCAGCCCCTCCACGAACACTGAAGCTTTCTTT.

The V call is TRBV20-1, the J call TRBJ1-1; D may be TRBD1 (6 bases). Deletions cut 0 bases from V and 1 base from J, with 12 bases between. The CDR3 loop spans 15 amino acids. The germline CDR1 and CDR2 sequences are DFQATT and SNEGSKA (reference sequence). The CDR3 loop reads CSARDNRATNTEAFF. DNA of the CDR3: TGCAGTGCTAGAGATAACAGGGCTACGAACACTGAAGCTTTCTTT.

This chain joins TRBV5-4 and TRBJ2-2, with 9 bases aligning to TRBD2. Per the germline V gene, CDR1 is SGHNT and CDR2 is YYREEE (reference sequence). V lost 5 bases, J lost 1 base, and 3 bases stayed unmatched. This CDR3 comprises 15 residues. In nucleotides, the CDR3 is TGTGCCAGCAGTTATAGCGGGAGGAACACCGGGGAGCTGTTTTTT. Its translation is CASSYSGRNTGELFF. Full variable domain (missing parts from reference TRBV5-4 and TRBJ2-2): ETGVTQSPTHLIKTRGQQVTLRCSSQSGHNTVSWYQQALGQGPQFIFQYYREEENGRGNFPPRFSGLQFPNYSSELNVNALELDDSALYLCASSYSGRNTGELFFGEGSRLTVL.

The chain links TRBV12-3 or TRBV12-4 to TRBJ2-5; no firm D call. This CDR3 contains 14 residues. V was pared by 5 bases and J by 4 bases, with 14 bases between. CDR3 sequence reads: CASSHDSGGETQYF. CDR3 bases: TGTGCCAGCAGTCACGACTCGGGCGGAGAGACCCAGTACTTC.